Below, 20 T cell receptor delta chains from the same sample are listed, as sequenced in a study of gamma-delta chains in newborns, infants, children. With CATT, TCRdb re-called clones from the reads. The data show about 3,800 delta-chain clones, 4% to 5% seen once. Material for sequencing was blood. The receptors shown here come from a child who was a newborn, infant or young child, either healthy, febrile or measles-vaccinated (not recorded which).

Relative to its sample, this clone is large. The same CDR3 is also encoded by other DNA sequences in this sample. This rearrangement joins TRDV2 to TRDJ1; 7 bases fit TRDD3. Trimming at V came to 0 bases and at J to 7 bases, leaving 10 bases not matched to a gene. This CDR3 contains 15 residues. Germline CDR1 is GEAIGNYY and CDR2 is EKD. CDR3 sequence reads: CACDTLATGEGKLIF. CDR3 bases: TGTGCCTGTGACACCCTTGCTACTGGGGAAGGTAAACTCATCTTT.

There are a few counts of this clone. A single base separates this from a much larger clone, so it may be a read error. J is TRDJ1 and V is TRDV2, with 8 bases that match TRDD3. The CDR3 length is 21 residues. V lost 1 base, J lost 4 bases, and 25 bases stayed unmatched. Germline V gives CDR1 GEAIGNYY, CDR2 EKD. The CDR3, as DNA: TGTGCCTGTGACACTGTACCACCTGGGGGAACACCGACATCGGTTAACGATAAACTCATCTTT. Translating it yields CACDTVPPGGTPTSVNDKLIF.

This clone was detected a few times. The TCRdb protein comes from a much larger clone and disagrees with this DNA's translation at residue 15, likely due to a read error; the protein given here is derived from the DNA. This chain uses TRDV2 with TRDJ1, with 11 bases aligning to TRDD3. The CDR3 is made up of 16 amino acids. Germline CDR1 GEAIGNYY, CDR2 EKD. In DNA form, the CDR3 reads TGTGCCTGTGATATACTGGGGGATATTTCGACCGATAAACTCACCTTT. Translation gives CACDILGDISTDKLTF.

To note about this clone: A much larger clone is a single base away; this may be a read error. The genes are TRDV2 and TRDJ3, with 10 bases identical to TRDD3. From germline, CDR1 is GEAIGNYY and CDR2 EKD. This CDR3 has 23 residues. CDR3 protein: CACDTLTEGDTRKSSWGTRQMFF. CDR3 nucleotides: TGTGCCTGTGACACTCTTACTGAGGGGGATACGAGAAAAAGCTCCTGGGGCACCCGACAGATGTTTTTC.

This clone showed up just a few times. This DNA's translation differs at residue 3 from TCRdb's protein, which comes from a much larger clone; a read error is likely, and the protein shown is translated from the DNA. V usage is TRDV2 and J usage is TRDJ1; D ambiguous. The CDR3 loop spans 16 amino acids. Per the germline V gene, CDR1 is GEAIGNYY and CDR2 is EKD. Here the CDR3 reads CAYDSLSGLYTDKLIF. The CDR3 nucleotides read TGTGCCTATGACTCTCTTTCGGGCCTGTACACCGATAAACTCATCTTT.

This clone is labeled medium-sized. Other nucleotide sequences in the sample specify the same CDR3. V and J are TRDV2 and TRDJ1; 11 nucleotides match TRDD3. The germline gives CDR1 GEAIGNYY, CDR2 EKD. This CDR3 region has 17 residues. Trimming at V came to 3 bases and at J to 4 bases, leaving 12 bases not matched to a gene. The CDR3 region has the DNA TGTGCCTGTGACTCCTTGGTGGGGGATACGCCCATCGATAAACTCATCTTT. Translation gives CACDSLVGDTPIDKLIF.

This clone was counted between two and nine times. This could be a read error, since a much larger clone is one nucleotide away. The chain employs TRDV2 and TRDJ1; 8 bases match TRDD3. J gave up 7 bases and V 2 bases, and 11 bases lay outside the gene matches. The CDR3 extends over 15 amino acids. Germline CDR1 GEAIGNYY, CDR2 EKD. DNA for the CDR3: TGTGCCTGTGACATACTGGGGGCTACCTCGGTTAAACTCATCTTT. The encoded protein is CACDILGATSVKLIF.

In this sample, this clone turned up a few times. This likely stems from a read error, as it lies one base from a far larger clone. This chain links TRDV2 with TRDJ1; 10 positions match TRDD3. The J segment lost 0 bases and the V segment lost 5 bases, leaving 11 bases of the junction unmatched. CDR1 GEAIGNYY and CDR2 EKD come from the germline V gene. The CDR3 sequence is 17 residues long. This chain's CDR3 is CACGIITGGSYTDKLIF. DNA of the CDR3: TGTGCCTGTGGCATCATTACTGGGGGATCGTACACCGATAAACTCATCTTT.

This clone appeared a few times. A much larger clone is a single base away; this may be a read error. The chain uses TRDV2 and TRDJ1, with D perhaps TRDD3 (9 bases). CDR1 is GEAIGNYY, CDR2 EKD, per germline. This CDR3 contains 19 residues. Deletions cut 3 bases from V and 0 bases from J, with 25 bases between. The CDR3 coding sequence is TGTGCCTGTGACCCACTTCCTACCTTAATGGGGGATAACACCGATAAACTCATCTTT. Translated: CACDPLPTLMGDNTDKLIF.

Judged by abundance, this clone is large. The CDR3 loop is CACDNVLGDTVSWDTRQMFF. Here the CDR3 DNA reads TGTGCCTGTGATAACGTACTGGGGGATACAGTGTCCTGGGACACCCGACAGATGTTTTTC. The chain uses TRDV2 and TRDJ3; 12 nucleotides align to TRDD3. J lost 1 base, V lost 4 bases, and 10 bases had no gene match. This CDR3 has 20 amino acids. Germline-derived CDR1 and CDR2 are GEAIGNYY and EKD.

This clone is medium-sized by share. This chain joins TRDV2 and TRDJ1, with TRDD3 identical over 13 bases. The CDR3 sequence is 18 residues long. Germline V gene lookup returns CDR1 GEAIGNYY and CDR2 EKD. With V trimmed by 0 bases and J by 3 bases, 9 bases remained unmatched. The CDR3 spells CACDTVATGGYASDKLIF. The CDR3 DNA is TGTGCCTGTGACACCGTCGCAACTGGGGGATACGCCTCCGATAAACTCATCTTT.

This clone was recorded a few times. The junction shows a germline mismatch at one end, possibly a read error. This sample also contains other DNA sequences that code for the same CDR3. V usage is TRDV2 and J usage is TRDJ2; 8 nucleotides match TRDD3. Germline V CDR1 and CDR2: GEAIGNYY, EKD. This CDR3 is 18 amino acids long. The CDR3 is CACDPLGDALLMTAQLFF. The CDR3 DNA reads as TGTGCCTGCGACCCGCTGGGGGACGCACTCCTTATGACAGCACAACTCTTCTTC.

As concerns this clone: A much larger clonotype is one base distant, so this may be a read error. For the CDR3, the DNA is TGTGCCTGTGACGAACTCGATCGGGGGTTGTACACCGATAAACTCATCTTT. Translating gives CACDELDRGLYTDKLIF. The J gene is TRDJ1, the V gene TRDV2; D may be TRDD3 (5 bases). Germline V gene lookup returns CDR1 GEAIGNYY and CDR2 EKD. The CDR3 has 17 amino acids. V lost 3 bases, J lost 0 bases, and 19 bases lay in between.

This clone occurred a few times. A much larger clone sits a single nucleotide away, making a read error possible. The same CDR3 arises from other DNA sequences in this sample as well. The chain carries TRDV2 and TRDJ1; D is perhaps TRDD3 (6 bases). V was cut by 3 bases and J by 1 base, with 23 bases left in between. The CDR3 extends over 18 amino acids. Per germline, CDR1 GEAIGNYY and CDR2 EKD. CDR3 sequence reads: CACDPISGNGGSTDKLIF. CDR3 sequence (DNA): TGTGCCTGTGACCCCATAAGTGGCAATGGGGGGAGCACCGATAAACTCATCTTT.

This clone was counted a few times. This likely came from a read error, as a far larger clone is one base away. The chain carries TRDV2 and TRDJ2; D perhaps matches TRDD3 (6 bases). Germline V gene sequence: CDR1 GEAIGNYY, CDR2 EKD. The CDR3 loop spans 15 amino acids. The CDR3 DNA sequence: TGTGCCTGTGGCACCGTGGGGGCCTCGGGAGAACAACTCTTCTTT. Translating it yields CACGTVGASGEQLFF.

This clone has a handful of counts. It differs at one base from a far larger clone, so likely a read error. The identical CDR3 is also encoded by other nucleotide sequences in the sample. This chain uses TRDV2 with TRDJ1, with 13 positions matching TRDD3. This CDR3 has 17 amino acids. In germline, CDR1 is GEAIGNYY, CDR2 EKD. CDR3 sequence: CACDHVLGDTITDKLIF. The CDR3 nucleotides are TGTGCCTGTGACCATGTACTGGGGGATACGATCACCGATAAACTCATCTTC.

By proportion, this clone is large. This CDR3 is also generated by other DNA sequences in the sample. The chain carries TRDV2 and TRDJ1; 13 bases line up with TRDD3. The CDR3 is 17 residues long. Trimming removed 1 base from V and 9 bases from J; junction bases left unmatched: 13. CDR1 is GEAIGNYY and CDR2 is EKD in the germline V gene. CDR3 amino acids: CACDTLTGGYEGVELIF. In DNA, the CDR3 is TGTGCCTGTGACACACTGACTGGGGGATACGAAGGGGTGGAACTCATCTTT.

Note on this clone: This may come from a read error, since a much larger clone is one base off. Other nucleotide sequences from this sample produce the same CDR3. The chain carries TRDV2 and TRDJ1; D call uncertain. The V end lost 1 base, the J end lost 2 bases, and 16 bases lay between the germline ends. CDR1 is GEAIGNYY and CDR2 is EKD in the germline V gene. The CDR3 runs 16 residues. The CDR3 protein is CACDTLGPVVTDKLIF. CDR3 DNA: TGTGCCTGTGACACTCTAGGCCCGGTCGTGACCGATAAACTCATCTTT.

This clone turned up a few times. This may come from a read error, since a much larger clone is one base off. The V and J genes are TRDV2 and TRDJ3; the match to TRDD3 covers 11 bases. The CDR3 runs 18 residues. The germline V gene has CDR1 GEAIGNYY and CDR2 EKD. CDR3 sequence reads: CACDTGGYASWDARQMFF. The DNA of the CDR3 is TGTGCCTGTGACACTGGGGGATACGCCTCCTGGGACGCCCGACAGATGTTTTTC.

By sample share, this clone is large. The sample has other DNA sequences that encode this CDR3 too. The V call is TRDV2, the J call TRDJ1, with 13 bases fitting TRDD3. The V segment lost 2 bases and the J segment 0 bases; nucleotides outside the gene matches: 8. Germline V gene sequence: CDR1 GEAIGNYY, CDR2 EKD. The CDR3 consists of 18 residues. The CDR3 reads CACDMLLGDTLYTDKLIF. The DNA of the CDR3 is TGTGCCTGTGACATGTTACTGGGGGATACGCTGTACACCGATAAACTCATCTTT.